A single sample is the source of the 30 T cell receptor beta chains below, sequenced in a study of T cell repertoires in cytomegalovirus infection. MiXCR, applied by TCRdb to the reads, yields one record per CDR3 protein. The data show a few hundred thousand distinct CDR3 sequences, about 32% seen once. For these TCRs, the target antigens are not known. Sequencing was performed on cultured PBMCs, taken from culture after CMV antigen stimulation. All receptors come from a human donor in good health (CMV status not recorded). Some clones in this sample may be carry-over from other donors' samples.

The rearrangement links TRBV7-2 to TRBJ2-5, with TRBD2 as a possible D gene (6 bases). Trimming pared 6 bases from V and 3 bases from J, leaving 14 bases between. The CDR3 is 14 amino acids. CDR1 and CDR2 from the germline V gene are SGHTA and FQGNSA. CDR3 in amino acids: CASSWVAVEETQYF. The DNA of the CDR3 is TGTGCCAGCAGTTGGGTAGCGGTTGAAGAGACCCAGTACTTC.

The V and J genes are TRBV4-1 and TRBJ2-7; 9 positions match TRBD1. The CDR3 totals 15 residues. Germline lookup yields CDR1 MGHRA and CDR2 YSYEKL. Trimming at V came to 3 bases and at J to 5 bases, leaving 8 bases not matched to a gene. As DNA, the CDR3 is TGCGCCAGCAGCCATCCCGGGACAGGGATCCACGAGCAGTACTTC. It specifies CASSHPGTGIHEQYF.

This clonotype turned up a few times. The chain combines TRBV7-2 with TRBJ2-5; weak D call: TRBD1 (5 bases). This CDR3 is built from 13 residues. Germline-derived CDR1 and CDR2 are SGHTA and FQGNSA. Trimming cost V 5 bases and J 1 base, with 8 bases left between them. The CDR3 DNA sequence: TGTGCCAGCAGCCGACAGAGCCAAGAGACCCAGTACTTC. Amino acid sequence: CASSRQSQETQYF.

This clonotype was seen more than once but under ten times. The V call is TRBV7-9, the J call TRBJ1-1; D might be TRBD1 (5 bases). V dropped 8 bases and J dropped 9 bases, with 25 bases sitting between them. There are 15 residues in the CDR3. CDR1 SEHNR and CDR2 FQNEAQ come from the germline V gene (reference sequence). CDR3 region: CASSLSGRGIPQAFF. The CDR3 DNA reads as TGTGCCAGCTCCCTTAGCGGGAGGGGTATCCCTCAAGCTTTCTTT.

This clonotype was seen a handful of times. The chain is built from TRBV14 and TRBJ2-1, with 15 nucleotides matching TRBD2. The CDR3 has 19 residues. Trimming at V came to 0 bases and at J to 4 bases, leaving 7 bases not matched to a gene. Germline CDR1 SGHDN, CDR2 FVKESK. The CDR3 nucleotides read TGTGCCAGCAGCCAAGAAGCTTTGGGACTAGCGGGAGGTTACAATGAGCAGTTCTTC. It encodes CASSQEALGLAGGYNEQFF.

The chain links TRBV19 to TRBJ2-3, with D possibly TRBD1 on 6 matching bases. V lost 7 bases, J lost 6 bases, and 17 bases lay in between. Germline lookup yields CDR1 LNHDA and CDR2 SQIVND (reference sequence). The CDR3 is 14 amino acids. The CDR3 region is CASTRTDLRDTQYF. CDR3 DNA sequence: TGTGCCAGTACCCGGACAGACCTGCGTGATACGCAGTATTTT.

This clonotype showed up just a few times. The chain combines TRBV7-2 with TRBJ1-2; TRBD1 matches 10 bases. CDR3 length equals 16 residues. With V trimmed by 4 bases and J by 5 bases, 10 bases remained unmatched. Germline-derived CDR1 and CDR2 are SGHTA and FQGNSA. CDR3 loop: CASSSGPGTGDYGYTF. CDR3 coding DNA: TGTGCCAGCAGCTCAGGACCCGGGACAGGGGATTATGGCTACACCTTC.

V and J are TRBV6-1 and TRBJ2-7; TRBD2 matches 9 bases. CDR3 length equals 13 residues. Trimming cost V 6 bases and J 3 bases; bases outside gene matches: 3. CDR1 is MNHNS, CDR2 SASEGT, per germline. This CDR3 reads CASRLAGFYEQYF. The CDR3 DNA reads TGTGCCAGCAGGCTAGCGGGGTTCTACGAGCAGTACTTC.

This clonotype has just a few counts. The chain recombines TRBV27 with TRBJ2-1; TRBD2 might be the D (5 bases). Germline-derived CDR1 and CDR2 are MNHEY and SMNVEV (reference sequence). The CDR3 is made up of 15 amino acids. V gave up 0 bases and J gave up 4 bases, with 10 bases separating them. The CDR3 loop is CASSLSVRGYNEQFF. In nucleotides, the CDR3 is TGTGCCAGCAGTTTATCGGTTCGGGGATACAATGAGCAGTTCTTC.

This clonotype appeared once. Since a much larger clone is just one base distant, this may be a read error. The rearrangement uses TRBV7-3 and TRBJ2-3; 12 positions agree with TRBD2. The CDR3 runs to 17 residues. CDR1 and CDR2 from the germline V gene are SGHTA and FQGTGA. The CDR3 spells CVSSSRLAGDRSDTQYF. CDR3 nucleotides: TGTGTCAGCAGCTCCAGACTAGCGGGAGATAGGTCAGATACGCAGTATTTT.

CDR3 sequence reads: CASSTRDHQETQYF. CDR3 coding DNA: TGTGCCAGTAGTACCAGGGACCACCAAGAGACCCAGTACTTC. The chain carries TRBV19 and TRBJ2-5; D is perhaps TRBD1 or TRBD2 (5 bases each). Looked up from germline, CDR1 is LNHDA and CDR2 is SQIVND (reference sequence). CDR3 size: 14 residues. The V gene lost 4 bases and the J gene lost 0 bases, with 9 bases spanning the gap.

There are a few counts of this clonotype. The chain combines TRBV6-2 or TRBV6-3 with TRBJ2-7; D uncertain. CDR3 length: 15 residues. V lost 0 bases and J 0 bases, leaving 9 bases between the germline ends. Germline values: CDR1 MNHEY, CDR2 SVGEGT. CDR3 in DNA: TGTGCCAGCAGTTACTCTAGCAGGAGCTCCTACGAGCAGTACTTC. Translating gives CASSYSSRSSYEQYF.

Comments on this clonotype: Being one base from a much bigger clone, this may be a read error. CDR3 amino acids: CASSEGGTSGENEQFF. CDR3 sequence (DNA): TGTGCCAGCAGCGAGGGGGGGACTAGCGGAGAAAATGAGCAGTTCTTC. J is TRBJ2-1 and V is TRBV7-2, with 11 positions matching TRBD2. After removal of 5 bases from V and 7 bases from J, the junction contained 10 bases not matched to a gene. The CDR3 has 16 residues. The germline V gene encodes CDR1 SGHTA and CDR2 FQGNSA.

The chain uses TRBV15 and TRBJ1-1; 7 nucleotides match TRBD1. This CDR3 spans 16 amino acids. The germline V gene has CDR1 LNHNV and CDR2 YYDKDF (reference sequence). The ends lost 5 bases at V and 3 bases at J; junction bases unmatched: 12. The chain's CDR3 is CATSSRGDRRYTEAFF. CDR3 nucleotides: TGTGCCACCAGCTCCCGGGGGGACAGAAGGTACACTGAAGCTTTCTTT. Complete variable domain (other parts from reference TRBV15 and TRBJ1-1): DAMVIQNPRYQVTQFGKPVTLSCSQTLNHNVMYWYQQKSSQAPKLLFHYYDKDFNNEADTPDNFQSRRPNTSFCFLDIRSPGLGDTAMYLCATSSRGDRRYTEAFFGQGTRLTVV.

This clonotype has just a few counts. V is TRBV3-1 and J is TRBJ1-5; a possible D gene is TRBD1 (6 bases). The V end lost 0 bases, the J end lost 5 bases, and 11 bases lay between the germline ends. The CDR3 totals 15 residues. Germline loops: CDR1 LGHDT, CDR2 YNNKEL (reference sequence). CDR3 sequence (DNA): TGTGCCAGCAGCCAAGATACAGGGCGCTATCAGCCCCAGCATTTT. Its protein product is CASSQDTGRYQPQHF.

This clonotype came up a few times. This chain uses TRBV7-9 with TRBJ2-1, with D possibly being TRBD2 (6 bases). The germline gives CDR1 SEHNR, CDR2 FQNEAQ (reference sequence). Between the trimmed V and J ends, which lost 5 bases and 8 bases, there was a span of 16 bases. This CDR3 contains 14 residues. In nucleotides, the CDR3 is TGTGCCAGCAGCCCCCCTGCGGGACTGCATGAGCAGTTCTTC. This translates into CASSPPAGLHEQFF.

This clonotype came up a few times. CDR3 residues: CASSLGLAGDKNEQFF. DNA for the CDR3: TGTGCCAGCAGCTTAGGACTAGCGGGAGATAAAAATGAGCAGTTCTTC. The chain employs TRBV7-8 and TRBJ2-1; the match to TRBD2 covers 12 bases. This CDR3 spans 16 amino acids. Germline CDR1 SGHVS, CDR2 FQNEAQ. Trimming cost V 1 base and J 7 bases; bases outside gene matches: 5.

This rearrangement joins TRBV28 to TRBJ1-1; D not resolved. CDR3 length equals 16 residues. V lost 6 bases, J lost 3 bases, and 20 bases lay in between. Germline V gene lookup returns CDR1 MDHEN and CDR2 SYDVKM. CDR3 DNA sequence: TGTGCCAGCAGCTTTGGTTCGATCGGGGAGGACACTGAAGCTTTCTTT. It is translated as CASSFGSIGEDTEAFF.

The V call is TRBV7-9, the J call TRBJ2-7, with D uncertain. V lost 1 base, J lost 6 bases, and 13 bases lay in between. This CDR3 spans 14 amino acids. The germline gives CDR1 SEHNR, CDR2 FQNEAQ (reference sequence). CDR3 region: CASSLGTVAPEQYF. In DNA, the CDR3 is TGTGCCAGCAGCTTAGGGACGGTTGCTCCCGAGCAGTACTTC.

This rearrangement joins TRBV6-5 to TRBJ2-7; no definite D call. V shed 2 bases and J shed 6 bases, with 8 bases lying between them. CDR1 is MNHEY, CDR2 SVGAGI, per germline. The CDR3 covers 12 residues. This CDR3 is CASSYGSSEQYF. The CDR3 DNA is TGTGCCAGCAGTTACGGTAGTTCCGAGCAGTACTTC.

The chain uses TRBV28 and TRBJ1-2; TRBD1 matches 8 bases. CDR3 length: 15 residues. V shed 6 bases, J shed 6 bases, and the junction held 12 bases outside the gene matches. Germline assignment: CDR1 MDHEN and CDR2 SYDVKM. This CDR3 is CASRELDRENDGYTF. CDR3 nucleotides: TGTGCCAGCAGAGAACTGGACAGGGAAAATGATGGCTACACCTTC.

The chain links TRBV11-2 to TRBJ2-1; 10 nucleotides match TRBD2. V lost 6 bases and J lost 9; bases outside the gene matches: 14. The CDR3 is made up of 16 amino acids. The germline V gene encodes CDR1 SGHAT and CDR2 FQNNGV. The CDR3 is CASRGTSDRTQGEQFF. CDR3 coding DNA: TGTGCCAGCAGAGGGACTAGCGATCGGACCCAAGGTGAGCAGTTCTTC.

V and J are TRBV2 and TRBJ1-1; 8 bases fit TRBD1. The V gene's germline CDR1 is SNHLY and CDR2 FYNNEI. The length of the CDR3 is 14 residues. V was pared by 6 bases and J by 3 bases, with 6 bases of the junction left unmatched. The CDR3 reads CASSEDRADTEAFF. CDR3 sequence (DNA): TGTGCCAGCAGCGAGGACAGGGCGGACACTGAAGCTTTCTTT.

This clonotype has just a few counts. The rearrangement links TRBV4-1 to TRBJ1-5; D gene ambiguous. Trimming shortened V by 4 bases and J by 5 bases, and 9 bases separated the two germline ends. CDR3 length: 13 amino acids. Germline values: CDR1 MGHRA, CDR2 YSYEKL. DNA for the CDR3: TGCGCCAGCAGCCCTTTCGGGGATCAGCCCCAGCATTTT. It codes for CASSPFGDQPQHF.

This clonotype was found a few times. The chain recombines TRBV7-2 with TRBJ2-2; D remains ambiguous. This CDR3 is 13 amino acids long. Germline lookup yields CDR1 SGHTA and CDR2 FQGNSA. Trimming cost V 2 bases and J 4 bases, with 5 bases left between them. CDR3 bases: TGTGCCAGCAGCTTAATTCCCACCGGGGAGCTGTTTTTT. This gives the protein CASSLIPTGELFF. Filled out from reference TRBV7-2 and TRBJ2-2, the complete variable domain reads GAGVSQSPSNKVTEKGKDVELRCDPISGHTALYWYRQSLGQGLEFLIYFQGNSAPDKSGLPSDRFSAERTGGSVSTLTIQRTQQEDSAVYLCASSLIPTGELFFGEGSRLTVL.

The chain has TRBV7-2 and TRBJ2-1; 10 bases align to TRBD1. Germline values: CDR1 SGHTA, CDR2 FQGNSA. The CDR3 length is 13 residues. V was pared by 5 bases and J by 8 bases, with 3 bases of the junction left unmatched. CDR3 in amino acids: CASSPGTGDEQFF. DNA of the CDR3: TGTGCCAGCAGCCCCGGGACAGGGGATGAGCAGTTCTTC.

Here the CDR3 DNA reads TGCAGTGCTACCCCGGGTTTGGACCGAACATGGGAGACCCAGTACTTC. Protein product: CSATPGLDRTWETQYF. J is TRBJ2-5 and V is TRBV20-1; D call uncertain. V was clipped by 4 bases and J by 5 bases, with 23 bases between them. Looked up from germline, CDR1 is DFQATT and CDR2 is SNEGSKA (reference sequence). The CDR3 loop spans 16 amino acids.

This clonotype was observed a single time. The chain employs TRBV27 and TRBJ1-5; 10 bases map to TRBD1. The CDR3 consists of 15 residues. Trimming took 5 bases from V and 5 from J; bases not matched to a gene: 6. Per the germline V gene, CDR1 is MNHEY and CDR2 is SMNVEV (reference sequence). The CDR3 region has the DNA TGTGCCAGCAGTATAGACAGGGGGCACTATCAGCCCCAGCATTTT. Residues: CASSIDRGHYQPQHF.

The sample holds a few counts of this clonotype. V and J are TRBV7-6 and TRBJ1-1; 11 positions agree with TRBD1. The CDR3 totals 16 residues. V gave up 4 bases and J gave up 5 bases; unmatched junction bases: 9. CDR1 SGHVS and CDR2 FNYEAQ come from the germline V gene. The CDR3 DNA is TGTGCCAGCAGCTCAGACTGGACAGGGGGCAAGACTGAAGCTTTCTTT. It translates to CASSSDWTGGKTEAFF.

This clonotype was seen many times. This chain connects TRBV20-1 to TRBJ1-3; 7 bases match TRBD1. Trimming cost V 2 bases and J 0 bases; bases outside gene matches: 1. From germline, CDR1 is DFQATT and CDR2 SNEGSKA (reference sequence). The CDR3 is 14 amino acids. The DNA of the CDR3 is TGCAGTGCTAGACAGGGGGGCTCTGGAAACACCATATATTTT. Encoded protein: CSARQGGSGNTIYF.